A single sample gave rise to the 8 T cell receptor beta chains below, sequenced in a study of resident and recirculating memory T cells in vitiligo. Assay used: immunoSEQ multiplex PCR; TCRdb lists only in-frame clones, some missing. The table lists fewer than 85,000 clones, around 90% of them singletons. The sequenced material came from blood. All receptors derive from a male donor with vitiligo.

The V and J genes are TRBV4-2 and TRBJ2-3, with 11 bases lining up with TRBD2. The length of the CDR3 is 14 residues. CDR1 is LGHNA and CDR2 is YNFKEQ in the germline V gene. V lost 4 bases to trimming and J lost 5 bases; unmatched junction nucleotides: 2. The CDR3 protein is CASSRLAGQDTQYF. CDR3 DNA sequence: TGTGCCAGCAGCCGACTAGCGGGACAAGATACGCAGTATTTT.

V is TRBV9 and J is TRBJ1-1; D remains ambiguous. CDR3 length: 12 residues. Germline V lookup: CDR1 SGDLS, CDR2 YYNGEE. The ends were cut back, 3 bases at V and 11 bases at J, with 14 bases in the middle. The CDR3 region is CASSAQNQKAFF. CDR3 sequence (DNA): TGTGCCAGCAGCGCACAGAACCAGAAGGCTTTCTTT.

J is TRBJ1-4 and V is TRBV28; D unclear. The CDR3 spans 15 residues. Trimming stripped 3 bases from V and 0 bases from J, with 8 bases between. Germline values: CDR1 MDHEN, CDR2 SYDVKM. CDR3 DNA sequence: TGTGCCAGCAGTTTTCTCTACTCAACTAATGAAAAACTGTTTTTT. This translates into CASSFLYSTNEKLFF. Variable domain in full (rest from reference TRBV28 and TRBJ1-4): DVKVTQSSRYLVKRTGEKVFLECVQDMDHENMFWYRQDPGLGLRLIYFSYDVKMKEKGDIPEGYSVSREKKERFSLILESASTNQTSMYLCASSFLYSTNEKLFFGSGTQLSVL.

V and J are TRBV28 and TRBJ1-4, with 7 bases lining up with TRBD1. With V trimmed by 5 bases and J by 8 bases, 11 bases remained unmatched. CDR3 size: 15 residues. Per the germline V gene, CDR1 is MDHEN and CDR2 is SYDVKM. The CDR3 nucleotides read TGTGCCAGCAGTCGCCACGACAGGGTAGGAGAAAAACTGTTTTTT. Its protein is CASSRHDRVGEKLFF. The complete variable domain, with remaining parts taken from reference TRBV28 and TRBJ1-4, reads DVKVTQSSRYLVKRTGEKVFLECVQDMDHENMFWYRQDPGLGLRLIYFSYDVKMKEKGDIPEGYSVSREKKERFSLILESASTNQTSMYLCASSRHDRVGEKLFFGSGTQLSVL.

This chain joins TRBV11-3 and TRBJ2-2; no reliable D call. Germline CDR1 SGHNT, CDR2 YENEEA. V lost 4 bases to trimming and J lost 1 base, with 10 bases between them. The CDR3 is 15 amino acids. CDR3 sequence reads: CASSSDLMNTGELFF. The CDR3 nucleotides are TGTGCCAGCAGCTCCGACTTAATGAACACCGGGGAGCTGTTTTTT.

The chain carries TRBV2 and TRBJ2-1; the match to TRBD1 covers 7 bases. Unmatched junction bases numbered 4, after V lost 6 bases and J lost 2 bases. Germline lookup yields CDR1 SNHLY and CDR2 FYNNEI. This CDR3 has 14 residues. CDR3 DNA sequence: TGTGCCAGCAGGAAGGGACAGACCTACAATGAGCAGTTCTTC. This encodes CASRKGQTYNEQFF.

This CDR3 reads CASSDSWGQGTYEQYF. CDR3 DNA: TGTGCCAGCAGTGATTCGTGGGGACAGGGGACCTACGAGCAGTACTTC. The V call is TRBV6-1, the J call TRBJ2-7; TRBD1 agrees at 10 bases. V gave up 3 bases and J gave up 2 bases; unmatched junction bases: 7. The CDR3 runs 16 residues. Germline CDR1 MNHNS, CDR2 SASEGT.

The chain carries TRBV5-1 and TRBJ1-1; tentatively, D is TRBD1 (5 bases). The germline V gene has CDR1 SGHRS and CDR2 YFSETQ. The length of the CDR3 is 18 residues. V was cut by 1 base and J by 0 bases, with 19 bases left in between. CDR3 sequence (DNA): TGCGCCAGCAGCTTGCTGGGGGGAGGCCCAACATTGAACACTGAAGCTTTCTTT. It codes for CASSLLGGGPTLNTEAFF. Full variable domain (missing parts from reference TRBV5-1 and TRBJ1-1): KAGVTQTPRYLIKTRGQQVTLSCSPISGHRSVSWYQQTPGQGLQFLFEYFSETQRNKGNFPGRFSGRQFSNSRSEMNVSTLELGDSALYLCASSLLGGGPTLNTEAFFGQGTRLTVV.